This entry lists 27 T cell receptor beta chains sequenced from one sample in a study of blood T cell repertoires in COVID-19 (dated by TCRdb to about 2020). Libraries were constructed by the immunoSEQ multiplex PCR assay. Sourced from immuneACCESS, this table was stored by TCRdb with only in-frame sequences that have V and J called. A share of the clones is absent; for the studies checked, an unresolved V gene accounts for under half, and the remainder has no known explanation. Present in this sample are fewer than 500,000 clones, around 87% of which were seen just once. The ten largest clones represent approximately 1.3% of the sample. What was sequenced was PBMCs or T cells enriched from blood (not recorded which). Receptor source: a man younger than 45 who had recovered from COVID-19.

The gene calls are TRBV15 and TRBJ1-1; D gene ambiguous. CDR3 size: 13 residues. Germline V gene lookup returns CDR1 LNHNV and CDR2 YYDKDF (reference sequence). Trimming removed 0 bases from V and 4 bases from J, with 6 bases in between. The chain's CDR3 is CATSRELVTEAFF. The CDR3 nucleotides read TGTGCCACCAGCAGAGAACTTGTCACTGAAGCTTTCTTT.

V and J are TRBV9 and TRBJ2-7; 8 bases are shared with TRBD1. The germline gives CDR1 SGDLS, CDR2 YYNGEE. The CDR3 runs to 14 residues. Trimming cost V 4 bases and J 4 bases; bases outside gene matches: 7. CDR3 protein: CASSPGQGAYEQYF. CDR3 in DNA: TGTGCCAGCAGCCCAGGACAGGGAGCATACGAGCAGTACTTC.

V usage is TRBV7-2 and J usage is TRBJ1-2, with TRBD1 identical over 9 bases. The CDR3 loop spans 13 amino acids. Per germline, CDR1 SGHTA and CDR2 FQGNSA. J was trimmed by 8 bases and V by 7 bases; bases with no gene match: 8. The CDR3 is CASNGQGSGGYTF. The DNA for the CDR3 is TGTGCCAGCAACGGACAGGGGTCGGGAGGCTACACCTTC.

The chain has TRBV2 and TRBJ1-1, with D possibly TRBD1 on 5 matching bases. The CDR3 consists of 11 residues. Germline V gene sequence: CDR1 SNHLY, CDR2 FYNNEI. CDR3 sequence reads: CVGGSNTEAFF. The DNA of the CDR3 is TGTGTCGGGGGGTCGAACACTGAAGCTTTCTTT.

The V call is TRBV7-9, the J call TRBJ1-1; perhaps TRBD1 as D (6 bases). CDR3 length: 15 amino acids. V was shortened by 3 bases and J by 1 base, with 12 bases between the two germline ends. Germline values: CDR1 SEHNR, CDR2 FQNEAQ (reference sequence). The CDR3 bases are TGTGCCAGCAGCTTGGGGAACAGGGCGAACACTGAAGCTTTCTTT. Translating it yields CASSLGNRANTEAFF.

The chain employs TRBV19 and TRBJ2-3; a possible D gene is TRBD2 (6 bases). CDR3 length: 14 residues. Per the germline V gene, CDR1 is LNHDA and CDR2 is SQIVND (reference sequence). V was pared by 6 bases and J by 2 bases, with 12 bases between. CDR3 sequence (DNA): TGTGCCAGTAGGGGGATAGCGGCCACAGATACGCAGTATTTT. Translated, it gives CASRGIAATDTQYF.

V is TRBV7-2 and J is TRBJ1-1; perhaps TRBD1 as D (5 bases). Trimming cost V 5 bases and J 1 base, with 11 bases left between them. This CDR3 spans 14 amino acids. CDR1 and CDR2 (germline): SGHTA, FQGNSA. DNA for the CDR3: TGTGCCAGCAGCCCCTGGCAGGGGAACACTGAAGCTTTCTTT. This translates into CASSPWQGNTEAFF. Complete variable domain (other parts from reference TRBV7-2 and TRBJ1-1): GAGVSQSPSNKVTEKGKDVELRCDPISGHTALYWYRQSLGQGLEFLIYFQGNSAPDKSGLPSDRFSAERTGGSVSTLTIQRTQQEDSAVYLCASSPWQGNTEAFFGQGTRLTVV.

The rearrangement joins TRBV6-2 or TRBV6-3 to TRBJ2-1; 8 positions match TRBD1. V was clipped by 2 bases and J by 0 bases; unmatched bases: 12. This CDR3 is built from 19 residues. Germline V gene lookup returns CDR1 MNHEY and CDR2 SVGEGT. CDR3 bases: TGTGCCAGCAGTTACCCTAGGGACAGGACAACCCACTCCTACAATGAGCAGTTCTTC. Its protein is CASSYPRDRTTHSYNEQFF.

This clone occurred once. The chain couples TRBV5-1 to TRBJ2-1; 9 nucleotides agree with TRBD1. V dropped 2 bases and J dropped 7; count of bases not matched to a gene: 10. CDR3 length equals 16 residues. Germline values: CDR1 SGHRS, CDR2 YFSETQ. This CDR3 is CASSFGAGQGENEQFF. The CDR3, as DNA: TGCGCCAGCAGCTTCGGGGCGGGACAGGGTGAGAATGAGCAGTTCTTC.

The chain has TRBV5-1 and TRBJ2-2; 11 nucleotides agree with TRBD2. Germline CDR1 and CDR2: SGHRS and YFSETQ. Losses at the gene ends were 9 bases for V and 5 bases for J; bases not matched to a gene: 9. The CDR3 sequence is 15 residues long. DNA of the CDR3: TGCGCCACCTCACTAGCGGGGGCATTTACCGGGGAGCTGTTTTTT. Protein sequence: CATSLAGAFTGELFF.

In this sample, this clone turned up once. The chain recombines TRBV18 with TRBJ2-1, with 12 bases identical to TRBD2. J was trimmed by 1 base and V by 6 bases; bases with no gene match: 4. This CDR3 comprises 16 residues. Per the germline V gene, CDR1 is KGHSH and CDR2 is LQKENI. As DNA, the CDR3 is TGTGCCAGCTCGTACGGACTAGCGGGGTCCTACAATGAGCAGTTCTTC. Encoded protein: CASSYGLAGSYNEQFF.

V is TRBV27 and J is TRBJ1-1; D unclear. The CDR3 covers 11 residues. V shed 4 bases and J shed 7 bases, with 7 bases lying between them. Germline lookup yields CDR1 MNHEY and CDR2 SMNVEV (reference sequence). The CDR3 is CASSSSGEAFF. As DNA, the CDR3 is TGTGCCAGCAGTTCGTCAGGTGAAGCTTTCTTT.

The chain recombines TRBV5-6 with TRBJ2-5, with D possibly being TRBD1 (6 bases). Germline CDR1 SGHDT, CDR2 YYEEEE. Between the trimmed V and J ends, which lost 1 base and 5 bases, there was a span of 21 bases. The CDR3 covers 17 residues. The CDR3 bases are TGTGCCAGCAGCTTGCCGCCGGGGCAGGGCCAGGGGGAGACCCAGTACTTC. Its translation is CASSLPPGQGQGETQYF.

The CDR3 DNA reads as TGTGCCAGCAGTCCTGGACAATTGGGTGAAAAACTGTTTTTT. It is translated as CASSPGQLGEKLFF. This chain connects TRBV27 to TRBJ1-4; D might be TRBD1 (5 bases). The CDR3 loop spans 14 amino acids. Trimming removed 5 bases from V and 7 bases from J, with 14 bases in between. Germline V CDR1 and CDR2: MNHEY, SMNVEV (reference sequence).

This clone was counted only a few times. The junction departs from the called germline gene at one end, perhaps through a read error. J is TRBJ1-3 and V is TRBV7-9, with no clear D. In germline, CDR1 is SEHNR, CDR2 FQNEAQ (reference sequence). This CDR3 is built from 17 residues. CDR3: CASRLDGEPDTGNTIYF. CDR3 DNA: TGTGCCAGCAGATTAGACGGGGAACCTGATACTGGAAACACCATATATTTT. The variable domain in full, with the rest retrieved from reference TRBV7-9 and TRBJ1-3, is DTGVSQNPRHKITKRGQNVTFRCDPISEHNRLYWYRQTLGQGPEFLTYFQNEAQLEKSRLLSDRFSAERPKGSFSTLEIQRTEQGDSAMYLCASRLDGEPDTGNTIYFGEGSWLTVV.

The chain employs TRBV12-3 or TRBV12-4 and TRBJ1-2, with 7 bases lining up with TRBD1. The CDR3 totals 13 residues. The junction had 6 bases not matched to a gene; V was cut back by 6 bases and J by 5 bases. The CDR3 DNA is TGTGCCAGCAGGGTTGCAGGGGGGTATGGCTACACCTTC. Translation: CASRVAGGYGYTF.

CDR3 region: CASSLAGGLQPQHF. As DNA, the CDR3 is TGCGCCAGCAGCTTGGCCGGGGGGCTTCAGCCCCAGCATTTT. V usage is TRBV5-1 and J usage is TRBJ1-5, with a tentative D call TRBD1 (6 bases). CDR3 size: 14 residues. CDR1 and CDR2 (germline): SGHRS, YFSETQ. V was trimmed by 0 bases and J by 6 bases, leaving 10 bases between them.

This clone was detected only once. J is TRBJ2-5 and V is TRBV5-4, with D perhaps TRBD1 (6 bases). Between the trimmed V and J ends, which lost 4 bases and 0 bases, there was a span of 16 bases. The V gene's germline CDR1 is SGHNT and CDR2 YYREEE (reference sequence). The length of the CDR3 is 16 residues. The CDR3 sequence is CASSPRGRENQETQYF. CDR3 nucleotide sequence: TGTGCCAGCAGCCCCAGGGGCCGAGAGAACCAAGAGACCCAGTACTTC.

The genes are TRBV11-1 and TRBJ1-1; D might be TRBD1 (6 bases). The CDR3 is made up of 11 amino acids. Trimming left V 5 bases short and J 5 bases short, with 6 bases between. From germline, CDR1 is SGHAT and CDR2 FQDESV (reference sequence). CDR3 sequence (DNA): TGTGCCAGCAGCAGGGGGACTGAAGCTTTCTTT. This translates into CASSRGTEAFF. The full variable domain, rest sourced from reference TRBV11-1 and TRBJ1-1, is EAEVAQSPRYKITEKSQAVAFWCDPISGHATLYWYRQILGQGPELLVQFQDESVVDDSQLPKDRFSAERLKGVDSTLKIQPAELGDSAMYLCASSRGTEAFFGQGTRLTVV.

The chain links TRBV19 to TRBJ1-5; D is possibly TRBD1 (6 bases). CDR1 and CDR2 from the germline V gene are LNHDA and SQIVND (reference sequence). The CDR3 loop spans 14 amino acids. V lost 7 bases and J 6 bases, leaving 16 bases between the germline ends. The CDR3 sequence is CASKFQQGGQPQHF. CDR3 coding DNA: TGTGCCAGTAAATTCCAACAGGGTGGTCAGCCCCAGCATTTT. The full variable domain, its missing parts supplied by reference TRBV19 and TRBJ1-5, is DGGITQSPKYLFRKEGQNVTLSCEQNLNHDAMYWYRQDPGQGLRLIYYSQIVNDFQKGDIAEGYSVSREKKESFPLTVTSAQKNPTAFYLCASKFQQGGQPQHFGDGTRLSIL.

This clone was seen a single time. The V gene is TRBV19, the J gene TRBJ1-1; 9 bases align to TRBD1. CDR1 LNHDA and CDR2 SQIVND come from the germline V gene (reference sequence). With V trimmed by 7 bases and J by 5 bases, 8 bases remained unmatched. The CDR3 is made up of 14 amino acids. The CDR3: CASKTGGGLTEAFF. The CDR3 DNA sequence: TGTGCCAGTAAGACAGGGGGAGGTTTGACTGAAGCTTTCTTT.

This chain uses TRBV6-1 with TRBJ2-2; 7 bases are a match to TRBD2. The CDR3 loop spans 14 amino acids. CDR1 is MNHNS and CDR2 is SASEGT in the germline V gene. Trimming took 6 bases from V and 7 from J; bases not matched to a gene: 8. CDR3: CASSRPGTNGELFF. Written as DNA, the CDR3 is TGTGCCAGCAGCCGTCCCGGGACTAACGGGGAGCTGTTTTTT.

The CDR3 bases are TGCAGTGCTAGTGAGCACGTTAGCTCCTACGAGCAGTACTTC. Translated, it gives CSASEHVSSYEQYF. V is TRBV20-1 and J is TRBJ2-7; D remains ambiguous. V lost 3 bases, J lost 0 bases, and 12 bases lay in between. The germline V gene encodes CDR1 DFQATT and CDR2 SNEGSKA (reference sequence). The CDR3 sequence is 14 residues long.

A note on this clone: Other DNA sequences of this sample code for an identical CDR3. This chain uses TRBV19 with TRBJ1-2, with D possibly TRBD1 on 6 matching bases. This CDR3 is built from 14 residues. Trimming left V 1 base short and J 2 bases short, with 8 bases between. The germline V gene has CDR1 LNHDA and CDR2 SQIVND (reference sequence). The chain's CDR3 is CASSIGQENYGYTF. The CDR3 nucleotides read TGTGCCAGTAGTATAGGACAGGAGAACTATGGCTACACCTTC.

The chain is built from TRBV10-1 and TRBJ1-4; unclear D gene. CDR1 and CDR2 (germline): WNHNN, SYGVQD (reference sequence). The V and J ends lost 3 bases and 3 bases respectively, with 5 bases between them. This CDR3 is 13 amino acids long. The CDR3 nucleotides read TGCGCCAGCAGTGAACGGGCTAATGAAAAACTGTTTTTT. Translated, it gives CASSERANEKLFF.

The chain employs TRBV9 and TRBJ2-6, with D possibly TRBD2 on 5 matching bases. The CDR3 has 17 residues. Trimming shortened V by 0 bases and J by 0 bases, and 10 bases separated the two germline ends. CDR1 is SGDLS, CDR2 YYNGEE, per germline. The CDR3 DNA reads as TGTGCCAGCAGCGTAGTTGGGGAGTCCTCTGGGGCCAACGTCCTGACTTTC. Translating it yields CASSVVGESSGANVLTF.

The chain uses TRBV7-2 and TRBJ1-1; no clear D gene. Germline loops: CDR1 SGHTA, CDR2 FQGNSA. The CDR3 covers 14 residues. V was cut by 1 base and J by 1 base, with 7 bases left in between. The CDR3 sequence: CASSLVWANTEAFF. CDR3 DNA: TGTGCCAGCAGCTTAGTTTGGGCGAACACTGAAGCTTTCTTT.